This T cell receptor beta chain was sequenced for a study of lymphopenia after photon versus proton radiotherapy. This CDR3 is 16 amino acids long. CDR1 is MRHNA, CDR2 SNTAGT, per germline. V gave up 6 bases and J gave up 5 bases; unmatched junction bases: 14. The method was immunoSEQ multiplex PCR; TCRdb's version includes in-frame clones alone and lacks a portion of them. The table has 53,000 or so clones, around 83% seen once; the top ten hold just under 30%. In regard to this clone: Its antigen is not identified.

Points from the study as a whole: Relative stability marked proton patients; photon patients lost diversity and naive cells.

This sequence originates from a man in his forties or fifties with gastric cancer. Sequenced here: peripheral blood, sampled from a patient treated with photon-based radiotherapy. The rearrangement uses TRBV6-4 and TRBJ1-2, with 8 bases matching TRBD1. CDR3 nucleotides: TGTGCCAGCAGCCCTGTAACGGGGACAGGCATTTATGGCTACACCTTC. Translation: CASSPVTGTGIYGYTF.